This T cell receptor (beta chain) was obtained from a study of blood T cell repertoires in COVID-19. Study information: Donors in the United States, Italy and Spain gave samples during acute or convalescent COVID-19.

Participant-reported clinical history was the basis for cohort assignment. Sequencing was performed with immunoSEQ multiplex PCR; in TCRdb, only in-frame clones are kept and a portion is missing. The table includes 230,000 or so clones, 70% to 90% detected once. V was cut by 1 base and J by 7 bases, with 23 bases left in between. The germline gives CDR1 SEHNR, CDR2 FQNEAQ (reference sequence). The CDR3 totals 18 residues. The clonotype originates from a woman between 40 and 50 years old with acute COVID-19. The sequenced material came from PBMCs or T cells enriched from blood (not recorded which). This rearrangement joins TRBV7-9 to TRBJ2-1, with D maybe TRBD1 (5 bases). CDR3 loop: CASSLGMARDFRDNEQFF. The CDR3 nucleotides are TGTGCCAGCAGCTTAGGCATGGCACGAGATTTCAGGGATAATGAGCAGTTCTTC.